The 13 T cell receptor beta chains reported below all come from one sample, sequenced in a study of blood T cell repertoires in COVID-19. TCRdb keeps only in-frame clones here, not all; method: immunoSEQ multiplex PCR. The table has more than 200,000 clones, roughly 85% seen once; the top ten hold under 3%. Sequencing used peripheral blood. All receptors come from a woman between 40 and 55 years old with active or convalescent COVID-19.

The table lists this clone with a few counts. The chain is built from TRBV2 and TRBJ1-2, with D perhaps matching TRBD1 (5 bases). CDR1 and CDR2 from the germline V gene are SNHLY and FYNNEI. This CDR3 is 13 amino acids long. Trimming pared 5 bases from V and 4 bases from J, leaving 11 bases between. CDR3 in amino acids: CASSQQETYGYTF. The CDR3 region has the DNA TGTGCCAGCAGTCAACAGGAGACCTATGGCTACACCTTC.

The chain couples TRBV6-5 to TRBJ1-6; 10 bases align to TRBD1. The CDR3 contains 16 residues. The V gene end was trimmed by 0 bases and the J gene end by 7 bases; junction bases not matched to a gene: 3. CDR1 and CDR2 (germline): MNHEY, SVGAGI. The CDR3 reads CASSYSRDRGNSPLHF. As DNA, the CDR3 is TGTGCCAGCAGTTACTCGAGGGACAGGGGAAATTCACCCCTCCACTTT.

The V call is TRBV5-1, the J call TRBJ1-2; 9 bases align to TRBD1. V dropped 6 bases and J dropped 6; count of bases not matched to a gene: 12. The CDR3 totals 15 residues. Germline loops: CDR1 SGHRS, CDR2 YFSETQ. CDR3 in DNA: TGCGCCAGCACCCCCTGGACAGGGGCCCGAGATGGCTACACCTTC. Protein: CASTPWTGARDGYTF.

A single count supports this clone. The V gene is TRBV7-9, the J gene TRBJ2-3; 9 nucleotides line up with TRBD2. Germline CDR1 and CDR2: SEHNR and FQNEAQ (reference sequence). V was pared by 0 bases and J by 3 bases, with 4 bases of the junction left unmatched. This CDR3 comprises 16 residues. CDR3 sequence reads: CASSLARAGGTDTQYF. DNA for the CDR3: TGTGCCAGCAGCTTAGCGAGAGCGGGGGGAACAGATACGCAGTATTTT.

About this clone: Other nucleotide sequences from this sample produce the same CDR3. The chain couples TRBV6-5 to TRBJ2-5, with 9 bases fitting TRBD2. Germline trimming cut 0 bases from V and 4 bases from J; bases unmatched to any gene: 6. CDR1 is MNHEY and CDR2 is SVGAGI in the germline V gene. The CDR3 sequence is 16 residues long. The CDR3 coding sequence is TGTGCCAGCAGTTACTCGGGACTAGCAGGGGGAGAGACCCAGTACTTC. This codes for CASSYSGLAGGETQYF.

This clone was observed once. The chain links TRBV27 to TRBJ1-2; 7 bases fit TRBD1. V lost 3 bases, J lost 1 base, and 5 bases stayed unmatched. The CDR3 runs to 15 residues. Germline CDR1 reads MNHEY; CDR2 reads SMNVEV (reference sequence). The DNA for the CDR3 is TGTGCCAGCAGTTTCACAGGGGTCCTTAACTATGGCTACACCTTC. Its protein product is CASSFTGVLNYGYTF.

The genes are TRBV6-5 and TRBJ1-5; D gene ambiguous. The CDR3 runs to 14 residues. The V gene's germline CDR1 is MNHEY and CDR2 SVGAGI. Trimming removed 2 bases from V and 8 bases from J, with 13 bases in between. The CDR3 coding sequence is TGTGCCAGCAGTTACAGGGAGACAAGGGAGCCCCAGCATTTT. This encodes CASSYRETREPQHF.

The chain uses TRBV4-3 and TRBJ2-7; D might be TRBD2 (5 bases). The germline V gene has CDR1 LGHNA and CDR2 YSLEER. Trimming took 0 bases from V and 7 from J, leaving 16 bases between them. The CDR3 loop spans 15 amino acids. The CDR3 sequence is CASSQEPGSYSEQYF. The CDR3 DNA reads TGCGCCAGCAGCCAAGAGCCGGGGAGTTATAGTGAGCAGTACTTC.

The chain has TRBV7-9 and TRBJ2-5, with TRBD2 matching 9 bases. Per the germline V gene, CDR1 is SEHNR and CDR2 is FQNEAQ (reference sequence). The CDR3 spans 15 residues. V gave up 5 bases and J gave up 5 bases; unmatched junction bases: 9. The CDR3 coding sequence is TGTGCCAGCAGCCCGATTAGCGGGAGAGGCGAGACCCAGTACTTC. This translates into CASSPISGRGETQYF.

The chain uses TRBV11-2 and TRBJ2-1, with TRBD1 identical over 7 bases. CDR3 length: 16 amino acids. V lost 1 base to trimming and J lost 4 bases; unmatched junction nucleotides: 7. In germline, CDR1 is SGHAT, CDR2 FQNNGV. The CDR3 region is CASSLGSRGWYNEQFF. The CDR3 nucleotides are TGTGCCAGCAGCTTAGGGTCCAGGGGGTGGTACAATGAGCAGTTCTTC.

The chain combines TRBV21-1 with TRBJ1-2. TRBV21-1 is tagged as a pseudogene. There are 16 residues in the CDR3. The CDR3 sequence: CASSKGRVRREIGYTF. The CDR3 region has the DNA TGTGCCAGCAGCAAAGGGCGGGTACGGAGGGAGATAGGCTACACCTTC.

The chain is built from TRBV20-1 and TRBJ2-7; 7 nucleotides match TRBD1. The V and J ends lost 0 bases and 13 bases, in that order; junction bases with no gene match: 6. The CDR3 loop spans 11 amino acids. CDR1 and CDR2 from the germline V gene are DFQATT and SNEGSKA (reference sequence). The CDR3 loop is CSARDLGTAYF. The CDR3 coding sequence is TGCAGTGCTAGAGATCTCGGGACAGCCTACTTC.

CDR3: CASRRSGELFF. The CDR3 DNA follows: TGTGCCAGCAGGAGATCGGGGGAACTGTTTTTT. The V call is TRBV12-3 or TRBV12-4, the J call TRBJ1-4, with D possibly TRBD1 on 5 matching bases. The CDR3 contains 11 residues. V was clipped by 6 bases and J by 12 bases, with 11 bases between them.